A single sample is the source of the 14 T cell receptor beta chains below, sequenced in a study of cytotoxic CD8 clonotypes in ibrutinib-treated CLL. The data were produced by immunoSEQ multiplex PCR, yet TCRdb's version contains in-frame clones alone and is incomplete. The profile covers 130,000 to 150,000 clones, with 80% to 95% appearing a single time and approximately 10% taken by the ten largest. The input for sequencing was PBMCs, taken after 12 months of ibrutinib treatment. The receptors come from a human donor with chronic lymphocytic leukemia.

This chain links TRBV5-4 with TRBJ2-3; TRBD2 matches 7 bases. Germline CDR1 and CDR2: SGHNT and YYREEE (reference sequence). The CDR3 has 16 residues. V lost 5 bases, J lost 0 bases, and 9 bases stayed unmatched. The CDR3 DNA reads TGTGCCAGCAGGACCGGGACTACACCGAGCACAGATACGCAGTATTTT. As protein: CASRTGTTPSTDTQYF. Variable domain in full (rest from reference TRBV5-4 and TRBJ2-3): ETGVTQSPTHLIKTRGQQVTLRCSSQSGHNTVSWYQQALGQGPQFIFQYYREEENGRGNFPPRFSGLQFPNYSSELNVNALELDDSALYLCASRTGTTPSTDTQYFGPGTRLTVL.

The chain links TRBV27 to TRBJ2-2; 8 positions match TRBD2. Germline V lookup: CDR1 MNHEY, CDR2 SMNVEV (reference sequence). The trim removed 3 bases at V and 4 bases at J, leaving 10 bases unmatched. This CDR3 spans 17 amino acids. The CDR3 sequence: CASSFLGREGSTGELFF. As DNA, the CDR3 is TGTGCCAGCAGTTTCTTGGGTCGGGAGGGCAGCACCGGGGAGCTGTTTTTT.

The rearrangement links TRBV6-5 to TRBJ1-5, with 10 bases identical to TRBD1. The CDR3 is 15 amino acids. V lost 0 bases, J lost 11 bases, and 7 bases stayed unmatched. Germline V CDR1 and CDR2: MNHEY, SVGAGI. The CDR3 DNA sequence: TGTGCCAGCAGTTACTCGGGACAGGGGAGTTGGGCCCAGCATTTT. It is translated as CASSYSGQGSWAQHF.

J is TRBJ2-7 and V is TRBV7-2; unclear D gene. The CDR3 consists of 11 residues. Germline CDR1 is SGHTA and CDR2 is FQGNSA. Trimming removed 2 bases from V and 7 bases from J, with 6 bases in between. The CDR3 loop reads CASSLSEEQYF. CDR3 DNA: TGTGCCAGCAGCTTAAGCGAGGAGCAGTACTTC.

V usage is TRBV11-2 and J usage is TRBJ1-1; 8 bases fit TRBD1. Trimming cost V 1 base and J 3 bases; bases outside gene matches: 1. This CDR3 spans 14 amino acids. From germline, CDR1 is SGHAT and CDR2 FQNNGV. The CDR3 loop reads CASSLAGGYTEAFF. The CDR3, as DNA: TGTGCCAGCAGCTTAGCAGGGGGCTACACTGAAGCTTTCTTT.

V is TRBV30 and J is TRBJ2-7; no reliable D call. This CDR3 comprises 14 residues. V lost 0 bases and J 0 bases, leaving 9 bases between the germline ends. Looked up from germline, CDR1 is GTSNPN and CDR2 is SVGIG (reference sequence). The CDR3 bases are TGTGCCTGGAGTGTTTCGGCCAGCTCCTACGAGCAGTACTTC. Translating it yields CAWSVSASSYEQYF.

The chain recombines TRBV6-6 with TRBJ1-5; D is perhaps TRBD1 (5 bases). V was shortened by 2 bases and J by 5 bases, with 7 bases between the two germline ends. The length of the CDR3 is 13 residues. CDR1 MNHNY and CDR2 SVGAGI come from the germline V gene (reference sequence). The CDR3 region has the DNA TGTGCCAGCAGTTACGAAGGGGATCAGCCCCAGCATTTT. It encodes CASSYEGDQPQHF.

This clone was picked up one time. The V call is TRBV13, the J call TRBJ2-7; D is possibly TRBD1 (5 bases). CDR3 size: 12 residues. The V gene lost 6 bases and the J gene lost 3 bases, with 9 bases spanning the gap. Germline CDR1 is PRHDT and CDR2 is FYEKMQ (reference sequence). CDR3 sequence: CASSKDSYEQYF. For the CDR3, the DNA is TGTGCCAGCAGTAAAGACAGCTACGAGCAGTACTTC.

V is TRBV30 and J is TRBJ2-3, with TRBD2 matching 10 bases. Germline V gene data show CDR1 as GTSNPN and CDR2 as SVGIG (reference sequence). This CDR3 is built from 13 residues. CDR3 sequence reads: CARAGGPTDTQYF. The CDR3 nucleotides read TGTGCACGAGCGGGGGGGCCCACAGATACGCAGTATTTT.

The chain carries TRBV7-8 and TRBJ2-7; D is ambiguous. This CDR3 comprises 12 residues. V lost 4 bases and J lost 2, with 6 bases in between. Germline V gives CDR1 SGHVS, CDR2 FQNEAQ. CDR3 residues: CASSSPPYEQYF. CDR3 coding DNA: TGTGCCAGCAGCTCCCCCCCCTACGAGCAGTACTTC.

This chain links TRBV6-5 with TRBJ2-7, with 7 positions matching TRBD2. The CDR3 sequence is 14 residues long. With 2 bases clipped from V and 2 bases from J, the junction kept 3 bases outside the gene matches. Germline lookup yields CDR1 MNHEY and CDR2 SVGAGI. The chain's CDR3 is CASSYGRGPYEQYF. DNA for the CDR3: TGTGCCAGCAGTTACGGGAGGGGTCCCTACGAGCAGTACTTC.

The V gene is TRBV7-2, the J gene TRBJ2-7, with D hard to call. The CDR3 has 13 amino acids. V lost 8 bases to trimming and J lost 3 bases, with 14 bases between them. In germline, CDR1 is SGHTA, CDR2 FQGNSA. CDR3: CASFGGTFYEQYF. The CDR3 DNA reads TGTGCCAGCTTCGGCGGCACGTTCTACGAGCAGTACTTC.

A note on this clone: At the DNA level, this CDR3 is encoded by other sequences in the same sample as well. The chain is built from TRBV27 and TRBJ2-6; D unresolved. From germline, CDR1 is MNHEY and CDR2 SMNVEV (reference sequence). The ends were cut back, 3 bases at V and 0 bases at J, with 0 bases in the middle. This CDR3 comprises 13 residues. The CDR3 nucleotides read TGTGCCAGCAGTTTCTCTGGGGCCAACGTCCTGACTTTC. Translated, it gives CASSFSGANVLTF.

The rearrangement uses TRBV5-1 and TRBJ2-3; D might be TRBD2 (6 bases). Germline CDR1 and CDR2: SGHRS and YFSETQ. Trimming removed 4 bases from V and 3 bases from J, with 9 bases in between. This CDR3 is 13 amino acids long. The DNA of the CDR3 is TGCGCCAGCAGCGCCGGGACTACAGATACGCAGTATTTT. Translating it yields CASSAGTTDTQYF. The whole variable domain, filled in from reference TRBV5-1 and TRBJ2-3, reads KAGVTQTPRYLIKTRGQQVTLSCSPISGHRSVSWYQQTPGQGLQFLFEYFSETQRNKGNFPGRFSGRQFSNSRSEMNVSTLELGDSALYLCASSAGTTDTQYFGPGTRLTVL.